This T cell receptor (beta chain) emerged from a study of blood T cell repertoires in COVID-19. Overall study context: Italy, Spain and the United States were the sources of the convalescent and acute COVID-19 samples. Sample material is recorded as cDNA or gDNA derived from T cells, B-cell-depleted T cells, or PBMCs.

Per the original data handling: Using reference gene primer amplification, nucleated cell counts were estimated. The table came from immunoSEQ multiplex PCR; TCRdb's copy has only in-frame clones and leaves some out. V and J calls plus clone size are reproduced from that table; the DNA served to infer D and trimming. The sample records a few hundred thousand clones, roughly 80% being singletons. V was trimmed by 2 bases and J by 3 bases, leaving 12 bases between them. Germline CDR1 and CDR2: SGHRS and YFSETQ. There are 15 residues in the CDR3. Sequenced: peripheral blood. The TCR originated in a man older than 75 with acute or convalescent COVID-19. V usage is TRBV5-1 and J usage is TRBJ1-5, with D possibly TRBD1 on 5 matching bases. This CDR3 reads CASSFSGHDNQPQHF. Here the CDR3 DNA reads TGCGCCAGCAGCTTTTCAGGGCATGACAATCAGCCCCAGCATTTT. Together with reference TRBV5-1 and TRBJ1-5, the CDR3 gives the full variable domain: KAGVTQTPRYLIKTRGQQVTLSCSPISGHRSVSWYQQTPGQGLQFLFEYFSETQRNKGNFPGRFSGRQFSNSRSEMNVSTLELGDSALYLCASSFSGHDNQPQHFGDGTRLSIL.